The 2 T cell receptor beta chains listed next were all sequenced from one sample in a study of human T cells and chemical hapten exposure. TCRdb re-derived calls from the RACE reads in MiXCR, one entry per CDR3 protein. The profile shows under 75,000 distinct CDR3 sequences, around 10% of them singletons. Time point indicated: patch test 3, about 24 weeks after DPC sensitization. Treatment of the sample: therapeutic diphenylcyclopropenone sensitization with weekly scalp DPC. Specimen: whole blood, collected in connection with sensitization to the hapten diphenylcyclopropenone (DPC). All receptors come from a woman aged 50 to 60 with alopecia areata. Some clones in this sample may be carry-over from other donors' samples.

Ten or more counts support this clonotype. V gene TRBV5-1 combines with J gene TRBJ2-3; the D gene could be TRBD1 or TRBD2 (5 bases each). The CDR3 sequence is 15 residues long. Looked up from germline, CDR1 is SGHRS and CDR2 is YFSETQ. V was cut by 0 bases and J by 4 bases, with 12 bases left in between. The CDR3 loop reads CASSLGRGLPDTQYF. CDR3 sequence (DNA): TGCGCCAGCAGCTTGGGACGGGGCCTCCCAGATACGCAGTATTTT.

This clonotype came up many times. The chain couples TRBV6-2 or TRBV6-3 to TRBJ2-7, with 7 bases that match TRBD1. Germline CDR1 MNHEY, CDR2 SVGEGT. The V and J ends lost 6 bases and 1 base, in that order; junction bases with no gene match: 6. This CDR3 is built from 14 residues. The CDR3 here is CASRPGTASYEQYF. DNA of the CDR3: TGTGCCAGCAGGCCCGGGACAGCTTCCTACGAGCAGTACTTC.